One and the same sample provided the 3 T cell receptor beta chains below, sequenced in a study of blood T cell repertoires in COVID-19. The data were produced by immunoSEQ multiplex PCR, yet TCRdb's version contains in-frame clones alone and is incomplete. Of about 100,000 clones detected, about nine tenths appear once; the ten largest clones hold approximately 1.3%. The sequencing sample was made of peripheral blood. The receptor source for this set is a woman in her 30s with acute or convalescent COVID-19.

V gene TRBV24-1 combines with J gene TRBJ2-3; tentatively, D is TRBD2 (6 bases). Trimming left V 9 bases short and J 4 bases short, with 13 bases between. Germline values: CDR1 KGHDR, CDR2 SFDVKD. The CDR3 length is 13 residues. In nucleotides, the CDR3 is TGTGCCACCCAAGCATGGGGGGCAGATACGCAGTATTTT. It is translated as CATQAWGADTQYF.

The rearrangement joins TRBV24-1 to TRBJ1-1, with D unclear. CDR1 and CDR2 from the germline V gene are KGHDR and SFDVKD. This CDR3 region has 12 residues. With 7 bases removed from V and 5 bases from J, the gap between germline ends came to 10 bases. The CDR3 DNA follows: TGTGCCACCAGCGGGTCCGGGACTGAAGCTTTCTTT. Translated, it gives CATSGSGTEAFF.

The V and J genes are TRBV7-3 and TRBJ2-5; 7 nucleotides line up with TRBD2. CDR1 and CDR2 from the germline V gene are SGHTA and FQGTGA. This CDR3 is 15 amino acids long. The trim removed 5 bases at V and 0 bases at J, leaving 6 bases unmatched. The CDR3 coding sequence is TGTGCCAGCAGCCCCCGAGGGACTAACCAAGAGACCCAGTACTTC. This gives the protein CASSPRGTNQETQYF.